The source of this T cell receptor (beta chain) is a study of T cell changes during pregnancy in multiple sclerosis. The protocol was immunoSEQ multiplex PCR, while the TCRdb copy is restricted to in-frame clones and leaves out a portion. The sample lists tens of thousands of clones, roughly nine tenths occurring once. V shed 2 bases and J shed 7 bases, with 17 bases lying between them. From germline, CDR1 is LGHNA and CDR2 YNFKEQ. The CDR3 has 15 amino acids. The receptor comes from a female donor with multiple sclerosis, enrolled in a pregnancy study. The chain employs TRBV4-2 and TRBJ1-2, with D perhaps TRBD1 (6 bases). This specimen consisted of CD8+ T cells from peripheral blood mononuclear cells, obtained in the second trimester of pregnancy. In DNA form, the CDR3 reads TGTGCCAGCAGCCAAAATGTGGACAGTTATTTTGGCTACACCTTC. Its protein product is CASSQNVDSYFGYTF.